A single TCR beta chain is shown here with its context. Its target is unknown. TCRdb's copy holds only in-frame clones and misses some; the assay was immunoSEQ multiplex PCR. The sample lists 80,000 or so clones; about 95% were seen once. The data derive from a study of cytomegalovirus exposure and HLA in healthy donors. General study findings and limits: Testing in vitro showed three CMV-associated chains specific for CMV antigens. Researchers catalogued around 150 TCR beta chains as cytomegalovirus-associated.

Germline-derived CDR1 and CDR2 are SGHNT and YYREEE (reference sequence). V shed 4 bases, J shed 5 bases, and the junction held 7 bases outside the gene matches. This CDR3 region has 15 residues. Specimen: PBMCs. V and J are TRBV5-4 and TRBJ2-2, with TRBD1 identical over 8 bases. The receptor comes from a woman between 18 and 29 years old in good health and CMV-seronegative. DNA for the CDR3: TGTGCCAGCAGCGCCGGACAGGGATATACCGGGGAGCTGTTTTTT. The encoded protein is CASSAGQGYTGELFF.